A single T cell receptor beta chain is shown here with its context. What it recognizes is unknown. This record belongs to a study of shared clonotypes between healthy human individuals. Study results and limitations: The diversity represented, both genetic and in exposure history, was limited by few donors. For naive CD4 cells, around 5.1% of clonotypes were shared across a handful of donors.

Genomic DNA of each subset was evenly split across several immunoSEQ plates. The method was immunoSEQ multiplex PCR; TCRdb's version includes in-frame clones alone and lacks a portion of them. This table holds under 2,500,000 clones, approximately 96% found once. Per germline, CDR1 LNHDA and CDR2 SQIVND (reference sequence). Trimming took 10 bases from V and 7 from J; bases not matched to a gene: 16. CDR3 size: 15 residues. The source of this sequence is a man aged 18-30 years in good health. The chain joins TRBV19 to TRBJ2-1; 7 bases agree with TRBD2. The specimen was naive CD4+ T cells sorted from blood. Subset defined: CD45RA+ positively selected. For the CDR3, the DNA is TGTGCCACCAGTAGTATAAAAGCGGGACTAAATGAGCAGTTCTTC. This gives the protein CATSSIKAGLNEQFF.